This TCR beta chain comes out of a study of blood T cell repertoires in COVID-19. J was trimmed by 3 bases and V by 3 bases; bases with no gene match: 11. This CDR3 has 17 residues. Germline values: CDR1 WNHNN, CDR2 SYGVQD (reference sequence). Repertoires were generated with immunoSEQ multiplex PCR, while TCRdb's copy carries only in-frame clones and drops some. The table has a few hundred thousand clones, 90% seen once. The TCR comes from a woman aged 18-30 years with acute COVID-19. The J gene is TRBJ2-3, the V gene TRBV10-1; 8 bases fit TRBD2. Sequencing was performed on PBMCs or T cells enriched from blood (not recorded which). The CDR3 sequence is CASSDPKTGGLTDTQYF. The CDR3 coding sequence is TGCGCCAGCAGTGACCCCAAAACGGGAGGGCTGACAGATACGCAGTATTTT.